The present entry profiles one T cell receptor (beta chain) with its context. Produced via immunoSEQ multiplex PCR; TCRdb's table is partial and in-frame only. The table shows some 130,000 clones, with over 90% occurring only once. This record comes from a study of T cell responses to AZD1222 COVID-19 vaccine. The CDR3 spans 12 residues. Germline V gene lookup returns CDR1 MNHNS and CDR2 SASEGT. V lost 2 bases and J 8 bases, leaving 9 bases between the germline ends. This chain joins TRBV6-1 and TRBJ1-2; D not certain. This clonotype was sampled from an adult in good health. The source was peripheral blood, collected on day 0 of AZD1222 vaccination. This chain's CDR3 is CASSEISAGYTF. CDR3 nucleotide sequence: TGTGCCAGCAGTGAAATATCGGCGGGCTACACCTTC.